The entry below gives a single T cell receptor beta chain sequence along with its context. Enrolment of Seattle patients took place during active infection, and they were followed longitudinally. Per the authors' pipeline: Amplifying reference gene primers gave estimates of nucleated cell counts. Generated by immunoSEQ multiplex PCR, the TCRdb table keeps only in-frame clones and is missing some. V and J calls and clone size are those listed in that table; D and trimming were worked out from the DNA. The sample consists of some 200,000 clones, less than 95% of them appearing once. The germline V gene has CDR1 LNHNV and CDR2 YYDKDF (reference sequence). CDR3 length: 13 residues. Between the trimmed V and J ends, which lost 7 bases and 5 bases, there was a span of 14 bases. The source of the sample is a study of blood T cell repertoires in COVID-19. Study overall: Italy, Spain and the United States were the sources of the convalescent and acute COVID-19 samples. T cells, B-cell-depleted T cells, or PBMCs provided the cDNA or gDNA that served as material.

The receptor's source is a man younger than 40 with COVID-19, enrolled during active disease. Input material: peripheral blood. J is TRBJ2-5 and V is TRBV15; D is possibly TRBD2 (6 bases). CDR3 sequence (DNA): TGTGCCACCACACGGCGGGGCGATGAGACCCAGTACTTC. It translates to CATTRRGDETQYF.